These 21 T cell receptor beta chains were all obtained from the same sample, sequenced in a study of OX40 agonist ivuxolimab in advanced cancers. Produced via immunoSEQ multiplex PCR; TCRdb's table is partial and in-frame only. The table has approximately 84,000 clones, around 90% seen once. The sequencing used CD4+ or CD8+ T cells sorted from blood, collected in a trial of the OX40 agonist ivuxolimab. The receptors here all came from an adult with an advanced solid tumor such as melanoma, head and neck, liver or kidney cancer.

The chain carries TRBV15 and TRBJ2-7; D might be TRBD2 (7 bases). Germline values: CDR1 LNHNV, CDR2 YYDKDF (reference sequence). The CDR3 has 13 residues. Trimming removed 6 bases at V and 3 bases at J, with 12 bases between. CDR3: CATRTGGHYEQYF. CDR3 in DNA: TGTGCCACCAGAACCGGGGGGCACTACGAGCAGTACTTC.

V is TRBV6-6 and J is TRBJ1-1, with a possible D match to TRBD1 (6 bases). This CDR3 has 13 amino acids. The germline V gene encodes CDR1 MNHNY and CDR2 SVGAGI (reference sequence). V was pared by 5 bases and J by 4 bases, with 11 bases between. The CDR3 DNA reads as TGTGCCAGCAGTACTTACAGGGCCACTGAAGCTTTCTTT. Protein product: CASSTYRATEAFF.

This clone was counted once. The chain links TRBV30 to TRBJ2-3, with D maybe TRBD1 (6 bases). CDR3 size: 15 residues. Germline V gene sequence: CDR1 GTSNPN, CDR2 SVGIG (reference sequence). V lost 0 bases and J 4 bases, leaving 14 bases between the germline ends. CDR3 residues: CAWSVGGWAPDTQYF. The CDR3, as DNA: TGTGCCTGGAGTGTAGGGGGATGGGCCCCAGATACGCAGTATTTT.

The genes are TRBV11-2 and TRBJ1-2; D not resolved. V was clipped by 3 bases and J by 0 bases, with 8 bases between them. The CDR3 spans 14 residues. Germline values: CDR1 SGHAT, CDR2 FQNNGV. CDR3 in DNA: TGTGCCAGCAGCTTCCGGACGTCTAACTATGGCTACACCTTC. The encoded protein is CASSFRTSNYGYTF. Full variable domain (outside the CDR3, taken from reference TRBV11-2 and TRBJ1-2): EAGVAQSPRYKIIEKRQSVAFWCNPISGHATLYWYQQILGQGPKLLIQFQNNGVVDDSQLPKDRFSAERLKGVDSTLKIQPAKLEDSAVYLCASSFRTSNYGYTFGSGTRLTVV.

This clone occurred a few times. The V gene is TRBV2, the J gene TRBJ2-6; tentative D call: TRBD1 (6 bases). V was shortened by 5 bases and J by 4 bases, with 15 bases between the two germline ends. Per the germline V gene, CDR1 is SNHLY and CDR2 is FYNNEI. CDR3 length equals 16 residues. The CDR3 bases are TGTGCCAGCAGTCCCTACAGGGCATCAGGGGCCAACGTCCTGACTTTC. Translation: CASSPYRASGANVLTF.

The chain is built from TRBV4-1 and TRBJ2-5, with D possibly TRBD1 on 6 matching bases. The CDR3 spans 15 residues. The germline V gene has CDR1 MGHRA and CDR2 YSYEKL. V was trimmed by 1 base and J by 2 bases, leaving 11 bases between them. The CDR3 sequence: CASSQARTAQETQYF. CDR3 nucleotides: TGCGCCAGCAGCCAAGCCCGGACAGCACAAGAGACCCAGTACTTC.

The chain joins TRBV5-6 to TRBJ2-4, with 12 nucleotides matching TRBD2. The germline gives CDR1 SGHDT, CDR2 YYEEEE. The J segment lost 9 bases and the V segment lost 4 bases, leaving 11 bases of the junction unmatched. The CDR3 is 16 amino acids. The CDR3 sequence is CASSPVTSGGRGIQYF. The CDR3 DNA sequence: TGTGCCAGCAGCCCTGTCACTAGCGGGGGGCGAGGCATTCAGTACTTC.

The V and J genes are TRBV27 and TRBJ1-4, with D hard to call. Germline V gene data show CDR1 as MNHEY and CDR2 as SMNVEV (reference sequence). Trimming shortened V by 3 bases and J by 0 bases, and 5 bases separated the two germline ends. CDR3 length: 14 amino acids. CDR3 sequence reads: CASSFSATNEKLFF. The CDR3 region has the DNA TGTGCCAGCAGTTTTTCAGCAACTAATGAAAAACTGTTTTTT.

The V call is TRBV28, the J call TRBJ1-2; possibly TRBD1 for D (5 bases). Germline V gives CDR1 MDHEN, CDR2 SYDVKM. V was pared by 3 bases and J by 2 bases, with 10 bases between. The CDR3 is made up of 14 amino acids. The CDR3 sequence: CASSLGRWNYGYTF. CDR3 nucleotide sequence: TGTGCCAGCAGTTTGGGGCGATGGAACTATGGCTACACCTTC.

The chain combines TRBV7-2 with TRBJ1-1; D is undetermined. The ends were cut back, 4 bases at V and 1 base at J, with 13 bases in the middle. The CDR3 runs 15 residues. Germline loops: CDR1 SGHTA, CDR2 FQGNSA. CDR3 loop: CASSSSGRPNTEAFF. The CDR3 nucleotides read TGTGCCAGCAGCTCATCAGGACGGCCGAACACTGAAGCTTTCTTT.

The rearrangement uses TRBV9 and TRBJ2-3; 7 bases map to TRBD2. CDR3 length: 15 residues. Germline trimming cut 3 bases from V and 0 bases from J; bases unmatched to any gene: 4. Germline-derived CDR1 and CDR2 are SGDLS and YYNGEE. For the CDR3, the DNA is TGTGCCAGCAGCGCAGACGGGGGGAGCACAGATACGCAGTATTTT. It is translated as CASSADGGSTDTQYF.

The chain carries TRBV5-6 and TRBJ1-1, with D possibly TRBD1 on 5 matching bases. V lost 3 bases, J lost 8 bases, and 8 bases lay in between. The germline CDR1 and CDR2 sequences are SGHDT and YYEEEE. The CDR3 totals 11 residues. The chain's CDR3 is CASSSRVEAFF. DNA of the CDR3: TGTGCCAGCAGCTCCAGGGTGGAAGCTTTCTTT.

The J gene is TRBJ2-7, the V gene TRBV25-1, with a weak D call TRBD1 (6 bases). V lost 7 bases to trimming and J lost 3 bases, with 16 bases between them. The CDR3 totals 14 residues. Germline V gene data show CDR1 as MGHDK and CDR2 as SYGVNS. The chain's CDR3 is CASTQDRMNYEQYF. The CDR3 DNA reads TGTGCCAGCACCCAGGACAGAATGAACTACGAGCAGTACTTC.

The chain employs TRBV29-1 and TRBJ1-2, with TRBD1 as a possible D gene (6 bases). V lost 4 bases to trimming and J lost 6 bases, with 12 bases between them. Germline CDR1 is SQVTM and CDR2 is ANQGSEA. CDR3 length: 12 residues. As DNA, the CDR3 is TGCAGCGTTGCTTCGGACAGCAATGGCTACACCTTC. Translating it yields CSVASDSNGYTF.

The chain employs TRBV4-3 and TRBJ1-2; D remains ambiguous. Between the trimmed V and J ends, which lost 0 bases and 6 bases, there was a span of 14 bases. This CDR3 has 15 amino acids. Germline lookup yields CDR1 LGHNA and CDR2 YSLEER. As DNA, the CDR3 is TGCGCCAGCAGCCAAGATCGTTCCAGGACCCATGGCTACACCTTC. Amino acids: CASSQDRSRTHGYTF.

The V gene is TRBV5-4, the J gene TRBJ2-5, with 10 bases matching TRBD2. The CDR3 contains 13 residues. J lost 3 bases, V lost 10 bases, and 6 bases had no gene match. Germline V gene sequence: CDR1 SGHNT, CDR2 YYREEE (reference sequence). The DNA of the CDR3 is TGTGCCGGGAGCGGGGGGGACAAAGAGACCCAGTACTTC. Amino acids: CAGSGGDKETQYF.

The rearrangement links TRBV20-1 to TRBJ2-5, with unresolved D. This CDR3 spans 10 amino acids. Trimming pared 3 bases from V and 4 bases from J, leaving 3 bases between. Germline CDR1 reads DFQATT; CDR2 reads SNEGSKA (reference sequence). CDR3 nucleotide sequence: TGCAGTGCTAGGTCAGAGACCCAGTACTTC. Protein product: CSARSETQYF.

The rearrangement uses TRBV7-2 and TRBJ1-1; D is unresolved. Germline loops: CDR1 SGHTA, CDR2 FQGNSA. The length of the CDR3 is 14 residues. V gave up 1 base and J gave up 2 bases, with 8 bases separating them. CDR3 region: CASSLDVQNTEAFF. DNA for the CDR3: TGTGCCAGCAGCTTAGATGTACAAAACACTGAAGCTTTCTTT.

The V call is TRBV18, the J call TRBJ1-1, with D perhaps matching TRBD1 (5 bases). The CDR3 is 14 residues long. Trimming took 10 bases from V and 4 from J, leaving 19 bases between them. The germline gives CDR1 KGHSH, CDR2 LQKENI. The CDR3 reads CATLEGFPSTEAFF. The CDR3 region has the DNA TGTGCCACCTTAGAGGGGTTCCCGAGCACTGAAGCTTTCTTT.

The rearrangement links TRBV27 to TRBJ2-7; 9 bases agree with TRBD1. The trim removed 5 bases at V and 6 bases at J, leaving 20 bases unmatched. CDR1 is MNHEY, CDR2 SMNVEV, per germline (reference sequence). The CDR3 runs to 18 residues. CDR3 loop: CASSLTYDWTGATGEQYF. In nucleotides, the CDR3 is TGTGCCAGCAGTCTAACATACGATTGGACAGGGGCTACGGGCGAGCAGTACTTC.

The chain recombines TRBV25-1 with TRBJ1-2; a possible D gene is TRBD1 (5 bases). CDR1 MGHDK and CDR2 SYGVNS come from the germline V gene. V gave up 7 bases and J gave up 6 bases, with 15 bases separating them. The CDR3 is 13 amino acids. This CDR3 reads CASNQGTDNGYTF. As DNA, the CDR3 is TGTGCCAGCAATCAAGGGACGGATAATGGCTACACCTTC.